This T cell receptor beta chain was recovered during a study of blood T cell repertoires in COVID-19. The data were produced by immunoSEQ multiplex PCR, yet TCRdb's version contains in-frame clones alone and is incomplete. The sample comprises over 200,000 clones, around 90% of which are singletons, and over 3.5% rests with the top ten. Ages ranged from about 18 to 89 years, with residence in about 23 US areas. Clinical histories supplied by participants themselves formed the basis of cohort assignment. The V gene end was trimmed by 5 bases and the J gene end by 5 bases; junction bases not matched to a gene: 6. This CDR3 has 14 residues. Germline CDR1 is LGHDT and CDR2 is YNNKEL (reference sequence).

V gene TRBV3-1 (or the pseudogene TRBV3-2) combines with J gene TRBJ2-5, with 9 bases that match TRBD2. Sample: PBMCs or T cells enriched from blood (not recorded which). This clonotype was obtained from a woman between 25 and 40 years old who had been exposed to COVID-19. The CDR3 is CASSTRLAAETQYF. Written as DNA, the CDR3 is TGTGCCAGCAGCACTCGACTAGCGGCGGAGACCCAGTACTTC.